The 24 T cell receptor beta chains presented below share a single source sample, sequenced in a study of T-cell reconstitution after alpha-beta-depleted transplantation in children. A TCRbeta library incorporating unique molecular identifiers was prepared. TCRdb analysed the PCR reads with MiXCR anew, one entry per CDR3 protein. The repertoire includes 200,000 to 250,000 distinct CDR3 sequences, about 9.2% of them detected once, and over 5.5% sits in the top ten. The input for sequencing was PBMCs from the stem cell graft donor, taken from the stem cell graft. These receptors were obtained from a human donor who donated a stem cell graft to a child with acute lymphoblastic leukemia.

This clonotype was observed at least ten times. CDR3 DNA sequence: TGCGCCAGCAGCCTACAGGGGGCGGATTCACCCCTCCACTTT. This encodes CASSLQGADSPLHF. This chain uses TRBV5-1 with TRBJ1-6; 9 nucleotides align to TRBD1. The CDR3 has 14 residues. The germline V gene has CDR1 SGHRS and CDR2 YFSETQ. V lost 4 bases and J lost 8; bases outside the gene matches: 4. Full variable domain (outside the CDR3, taken from reference TRBV5-1 and TRBJ1-6): KAGVTQTPRYLIKTRGQQVTLSCSPISGHRSVSWYQQTPGQGLQFLFEYFSETQRNKGNFPGRFSGRQFSNSRSEMNVSTLELGDSALYLCASSLQGADSPLHFGNGTRLTVT.

At least ten counts were recorded for this clonotype. V gene TRBV5-1 combines with J gene TRBJ1-2, with D hard to call. The CDR3 spans 14 residues. V was shortened by 0 bases and J by 4 bases, with 10 bases between the two germline ends. The V gene's germline CDR1 is SGHRS and CDR2 YFSETQ. The CDR3 reads CASSLAEEIYGYTF. Written as DNA, the CDR3 is TGCGCCAGCAGCTTGGCGGAGGAAATCTATGGCTACACCTTC.

This clonotype was recorded a few times. This chain connects TRBV5-6 to TRBJ1-1; 9 positions match TRBD1. The CDR3 runs to 15 residues. J gave up 1 base and V 3 bases, and 4 bases lay outside the gene matches. Germline loops: CDR1 SGHDT, CDR2 YYEEEE. CDR3: CASSSKDRGNTEAFF. In DNA form, the CDR3 reads TGTGCCAGCAGCTCTAAGGACAGGGGGAACACTGAAGCTTTCTTT.

This clonotype has only one observation. The chain couples TRBV5-1 to TRBJ2-6; either TRBD1 or TRBD2 may supply D (5 bases each). The CDR3 consists of 18 residues. Trimming removed 4 bases at V and 2 bases at J, with 19 bases between. The V gene's germline CDR1 is SGHRS and CDR2 YFSETQ. The CDR3, as DNA: TGCGCCAGCAGCAAGACGGGGCAGCTGGGACCTGGGGCCAACGTCCTGACTTTC. Translated, it gives CASSKTGQLGPGANVLTF.

This clonotype was counted many times. V usage is TRBV27 and J usage is TRBJ1-1; D perhaps matches TRBD1 (5 bases). With 6 bases removed from V and 5 bases from J, the gap between germline ends came to 19 bases. The CDR3 totals 15 residues. Germline V gene sequence: CDR1 MNHEY, CDR2 SMNVEV (reference sequence). In DNA, the CDR3 is TGTGCCAGCAGACAAAAATCGGCAGGGAAGACTGAAGCTTTCTTT. Its translation is CASRQKSAGKTEAFF.

This chain connects TRBV20-1 to TRBJ1-5, with D possibly matching TRBD1 (6 bases). Germline V gene lookup returns CDR1 DFQATT and CDR2 SNEGSKA (reference sequence). This CDR3 has 16 amino acids. V gave up 7 bases and J gave up 4 bases, with 23 bases separating them. Here the CDR3 DNA reads TGCAGTGTCCCAGACTCAGGGGCCTCTTTGAATCAGCCCCAGCATTTT. This gives the protein CSVPDSGASLNQPQHF.

This clonotype came up a few times. The CDR3: CASRDYNEQFF. The CDR3 nucleotides are TGCGCCAGCAGGGATTACAATGAGCAGTTCTTC. V usage is TRBV5-1 and J usage is TRBJ2-1, with D unclear. Per germline, CDR1 SGHRS and CDR2 YFSETQ. The CDR3 has 11 amino acids. V was pared by 5 bases and J by 4 bases, with 4 bases between.

This clonotype was counted ten times or more. The chain employs TRBV7-2 and TRBJ2-1, with TRBD2 matching 9 bases. The V segment lost 0 bases and the J segment 4 bases; nucleotides outside the gene matches: 16. There are 20 residues in the CDR3. The germline CDR1 and CDR2 sequences are SGHTA and FQGNSA. CDR3 amino acids: CASSLAGFVAGGLLYNEQFF. The CDR3 region has the DNA TGTGCCAGCAGCTTAGCGGGGTTTGTTGCGGGGGGGCTGTTGTACAATGAGCAGTTCTTC.

The chain combines TRBV6-5 with TRBJ2-3, with 8 bases matching TRBD2. There are 15 residues in the CDR3. J lost 6 bases, V lost 4 bases, and 9 bases had no gene match. CDR1 is MNHEY and CDR2 is SVGAGI in the germline V gene. DNA for the CDR3: TGTGCCAGCAGTTTGGGCCTAGCGGGCCTTGATACGCAGTATTTT. This encodes CASSLGLAGLDTQYF.

The chain joins TRBV4-3 to TRBJ2-1, with TRBD2 identical over 9 bases. Germline lookup yields CDR1 LGHNA and CDR2 YSLEER. CDR3 length: 17 residues. Germline trimming cut 0 bases from V and 8 bases from J; bases unmatched to any gene: 11. CDR3 region: CASSQEGTSTPGDEQFF. As DNA, the CDR3 is TGCGCCAGCAGCCAAGAAGGGACTAGCACACCGGGCGATGAGCAGTTCTTC.

This clonotype was detected many times. The chain employs TRBV20-1 and TRBJ2-5, with D maybe TRBD1 (7 bases). CDR3 size: 16 residues. Trimming removed 3 bases from V and 2 bases from J, with 19 bases in between. The germline V gene has CDR1 DFQATT and CDR2 SNEGSKA (reference sequence). CDR3 coding DNA: TGCAGTGCTAGTATCGCAGGGGGGTATGGGCAAGAGACCCAGTACTTC. Amino acids: CSASIAGGYGQETQYF.

This clonotype occurred a few times. The genes are TRBV5-1 and TRBJ1-1; D is unclear. V was shortened by 0 bases and J by 1 base, with 10 bases between the two germline ends. The germline gives CDR1 SGHRS, CDR2 YFSETQ. CDR3 size: 15 residues. CDR3: CASSLGHSPNTEAFF. The CDR3 DNA follows: TGCGCCAGCAGCTTGGGACACTCTCCGAACACTGAAGCTTTCTTT.

This sequence joins TRBV11-3 and TRBJ2-1, with D perhaps TRBD2 (6 bases). CDR1 SGHNT and CDR2 YENEEA come from the germline V gene. This CDR3 is built from 20 residues. The V end was cut by 3 bases, the J end by 0 bases, with 24 bases between. In nucleotides, the CDR3 is TGTGCCAGCAGCTTCTTGGGCGGGGCCCCAAGACCGAGCTCCTACAATGAGCAGTTCTTC. It codes for CASSFLGGAPRPSSYNEQFF.

The V call is TRBV11-2, the J call TRBJ1-6; the match to TRBD1 covers 10 bases. CDR1 and CDR2 from the germline V gene are SGHAT and FQNNGV. CDR3 length: 16 amino acids. V trimming: 3 bases; J trimming: 3 bases; junction bases outside the gene matches: 2. The CDR3 here is CASSFRDRGYNSPLHF. The CDR3 DNA sequence: TGTGCCAGCAGCTTCCGGGACAGGGGCTATAATTCACCCCTCCACTTT.

This chain joins TRBV21-1 and TRBJ1-1. TRBV21-1 is a listed pseudogene. CDR3 length: 15 residues. This CDR3 is CASSKASRVITEAFF. CDR3 nucleotide sequence: TGTGCCAGCAGCAAAGCATCGAGGGTCATCACTGAAGCTTTCTTT.

This clonotype was counted only a few times. The chain is built from TRBV20-1 and TRBJ1-2; perhaps TRBD1 as D (5 bases). The CDR3 length is 15 residues. Germline-derived CDR1 and CDR2 are DFQATT and SNEGSKA (reference sequence). Between the trimmed V and J ends, which lost 0 bases and 2 bases, there was a span of 13 bases. The CDR3 nucleotides read TGCAGTGCTAGAGATCGCCAGGGACCGAACTATGGCTACACCTTC. Translating it yields CSARDRQGPNYGYTF.

This rearrangement joins TRBV27 to TRBJ1-6; D uncertain. The CDR3 contains 15 residues. Trimming stripped 6 bases from V and 8 bases from J, with 17 bases between. In germline, CDR1 is MNHEY, CDR2 SMNVEV (reference sequence). The CDR3 DNA follows: TGTGCCAGCAGCCAGTGGAACAATATTGATTCACCCCTCCACTTT. It translates to CASSQWNNIDSPLHF.

The chain recombines TRBV29-1 with TRBJ1-2; 8 bases agree with TRBD1. V gave up 4 bases and J gave up 6 bases; unmatched junction bases: 10. Germline assignment: CDR1 SQVTM and CDR2 ANQGSEA. The CDR3 contains 14 residues. CDR3 in amino acids: CSVGRQGRKHGYTF. Here the CDR3 DNA reads TGCAGCGTTGGCCGACAGGGGCGAAAGCATGGCTACACCTTC. The whole variable domain, filled in from reference TRBV29-1 and TRBJ1-2, reads SAVISQKPSRDICQRGTSLTIQCQVDSQVTMMFWYRQQPGQSLTLIATANQGSEATYESGFVIDKFPISRPNLTFSTLTVSNMSPEDSSIYLCSVGRQGRKHGYTFGSGTRLTVV.

This clonotype was seen many times. This rearrangement joins TRBV25-1 to TRBJ2-5; D is undetermined. CDR3 size: 13 residues. The germline V gene has CDR1 MGHDK and CDR2 SYGVNS. The V gene lost 2 bases and the J gene lost 5 bases, with 9 bases spanning the gap. The CDR3 sequence is CASSEPILETQYF. Here the CDR3 DNA reads TGTGCCAGCAGTGAACCCATCTTGGAGACCCAGTACTTC.

The rearrangement joins TRBV9 to TRBJ1-5; weak D call: TRBD1 (5 bases). The CDR3 consists of 15 residues. Germline-derived CDR1 and CDR2 are SGDLS and YYNGEE. Between the trimmed V and J ends, which lost 4 bases and 6 bases, there was a span of 17 bases. CDR3 coding DNA: TGTGCCAGCAGCCCCACGTGGGGGGGAGGTCAGCCCCAGCATTTT. The encoded protein is CASSPTWGGGQPQHF.

This clonotype was recorded a few times. The V and J genes are TRBV24-1 and TRBJ2-2; tentatively, D is TRBD2 (5 bases). The V end lost 4 bases, the J end lost 6 bases, and 11 bases lay between the germline ends. This CDR3 is built from 14 residues. The germline gives CDR1 KGHDR, CDR2 SFDVKD. In nucleotides, the CDR3 is TGTGCCACCAGTGACGGGCCGCGGGCCGGGGAGCTGTTTTTT. Residues: CATSDGPRAGELFF.

This chain joins TRBV10-3 and TRBJ1-2; 10 bases map to TRBD1. V was pared by 6 bases and J by 2 bases, with 3 bases of the junction left unmatched. This CDR3 is 14 amino acids long. Germline CDR1 reads ENHRY; CDR2 reads SYGVKD. The DNA of the CDR3 is TGTGCCATCAGCCCGGACAGGGGGAACTATGGCTACACCTTC. Translated, it gives CAISPDRGNYGYTF.

This clonotype was recorded a few times. The chain combines TRBV7-8 with TRBJ2-7; D remains unclear. V was shortened by 2 bases and J by 0 bases, with 8 bases between the two germline ends. Germline V gene sequence: CDR1 SGHVS, CDR2 FQNEAQ. This CDR3 is 14 amino acids long. DNA of the CDR3: TGTGCCAGCAGCTTATATGGTAGCTCCTACGAGCAGTACTTC. It translates to CASSLYGSSYEQYF.

Many counts were recorded for this clonotype. The chain links TRBV29-1 to TRBJ2-3; D is unresolved. Between the trimmed V and J ends, which lost 4 bases and 4 bases, there was a span of 9 bases. The CDR3 has 12 amino acids. From germline, CDR1 is SQVTM and CDR2 ANQGSEA. The CDR3 loop is CSVAVAADTQYF. DNA of the CDR3: TGCAGCGTTGCAGTTGCGGCAGATACGCAGTATTTT.